The 19 T cell receptor beta chains below were found in one sample sequenced in a study of blood T cell repertoires in COVID-19. The data were produced by immunoSEQ multiplex PCR, yet TCRdb's version contains in-frame clones alone and is incomplete. Of approximately 210,000 clones in the sample, about nine tenths were seen once. Source material: peripheral blood. Every receptor here comes from an older woman with acute or convalescent COVID-19.

The chain recombines TRBV5-5 with TRBJ1-2, with 12 bases identical to TRBD1. V lost 0 bases, J lost 8 bases, and 14 bases stayed unmatched. From germline, CDR1 is SGHKS and CDR2 YYEKEE (reference sequence). This CDR3 comprises 18 residues. The CDR3 nucleotides are TGTGCCAGCAGCTTGGGACCGGGACAGGGGGCGAGCATGGGCGGCTACACCTTC. This gives the protein CASSLGPGQGASMGGYTF.

The chain carries TRBV28 and TRBJ2-1; 14 positions match TRBD2. Germline CDR1 is MDHEN and CDR2 is SYDVKM. The trim removed 3 bases at V and 5 bases at J, leaving 6 bases unmatched. The CDR3 contains 17 residues. The CDR3 here is CASSFPTSGRVHNEQFF. In DNA form, the CDR3 reads TGTGCCAGCAGTTTCCCGACTAGCGGGAGGGTCCACAATGAGCAGTTCTTC. The entire variable domain, with the rest obtained from reference TRBV28 and TRBJ2-1, is as follows: DVKVTQSSRYLVKRTGEKVFLECVQDMDHENMFWYRQDPGLGLRLIYFSYDVKMKEKGDIPEGYSVSREKKERFSLILESASTNQTSMYLCASSFPTSGRVHNEQFFGPGTRLTVL.

V is TRBV2 and J is TRBJ1-6; no firm D call. Trimming cost V 7 bases and J 3 bases, with 13 bases left between them. CDR1 and CDR2 from the germline V gene are SNHLY and FYNNEI. The CDR3 runs 15 residues. The CDR3 is CASKPDGNYNSPLHF. The CDR3 DNA follows: TGTGCCAGCAAGCCCGACGGGAACTATAATTCACCCCTCCACTTT.

This clone has just one count. The chain carries TRBV18 and TRBJ1-5; D is undetermined. This CDR3 is 14 amino acids long. Per germline, CDR1 KGHSH and CDR2 LQKENI. V shed 6 bases and J shed 5 bases, with 14 bases lying between them. CDR3 DNA: TGTGCCAGCTCTAAAGGATACGAGGATCAGCCCCAGCATTTT. This sequence encodes CASSKGYEDQPQHF.

The V gene is TRBV5-5, the J gene TRBJ2-5; 9 bases fit TRBD2. Germline CDR1 SGHKS, CDR2 YYEKEE (reference sequence). V lost 4 bases, J lost 1 base, and 5 bases stayed unmatched. This CDR3 region has 15 residues. CDR3 in DNA: TGTGCCAGCAGCATTCAGCGGGGGGCCCAAGAGACCCAGTACTTC. Translated: CASSIQRGAQETQYF.

A few counts support this clone. CDR3 coding DNA: TGTGCCAGCAGCGCGGGACAGCTAAATTCACCCCTCCACTTT. Its translation: CASSAGQLNSPLHF. This chain connects TRBV7-3 to TRBJ1-6; 7 nucleotides agree with TRBD1. Trimming took 5 bases from V and 7 from J; bases not matched to a gene: 5. The germline V gene encodes CDR1 SGHTA and CDR2 FQGTGA. The CDR3 spans 14 residues. Full variable domain (rest looked up from reference TRBV7-3 and TRBJ1-6): GAGVSQTPSNKVTEKGKYVELRCDPISGHTALYWYRQSLGQGPEFLIYFQGTGAADDSGLPNDRFFAVRPEGSVSTLKIQRTERGDSAVYLCASSAGQLNSPLHFGNGTRLTVT.

The chain combines TRBV28 with TRBJ1-3; no clear D gene. The V gene lost 2 bases and the J gene lost 4 bases, with 9 bases spanning the gap. CDR3 length: 14 amino acids. The germline CDR1 and CDR2 sequences are MDHEN and SYDVKM. This chain's CDR3 is CASSLPMRGNTIYF. CDR3 nucleotide sequence: TGTGCCAGCAGTTTACCCATGAGAGGAAACACCATATATTTT.

The chain is built from TRBV18 and TRBJ2-1, with D possibly being TRBD2 (7 bases). This CDR3 has 15 amino acids. V lost 4 bases and J lost 5, with 15 bases in between. Germline values: CDR1 KGHSH, CDR2 LQKENI. The CDR3 protein is CASSQLGGADNEQFF. In nucleotides, the CDR3 is TGTGCCAGCTCACAACTTGGGGGGGCTGACAATGAGCAGTTCTTC.

The chain has TRBV9 and TRBJ2-1; a weak D match, TRBD2 (6 bases). This CDR3 contains 15 residues. Germline V CDR1 and CDR2: SGDLS, YYNGEE. Trimming pared 0 bases from V and 5 bases from J, leaving 12 bases between. The CDR3 DNA sequence: TGTGCCAGCAGCGTAGGACTAGTTGTAAACAATGAGCAGTTCTTC. It encodes CASSVGLVVNNEQFF.

The CDR3 bases are TGTGCCAGCAGCTTATCCCAAATGAACACTGAAGCTTTCTTT. It is translated as CASSLSQMNTEAFF. The V call is TRBV7-6, the J call TRBJ1-1; no reliable D call. Germline-derived CDR1 and CDR2 are SGHVS and FNYEAQ. V lost 2 bases and J lost 0, with 7 bases in between. The CDR3 is made up of 14 amino acids.

This clone was seen once. V is TRBV5-1 and J is TRBJ2-7; possible D gene TRBD1, 6 bases. Trimming shortened V by 4 bases and J by 4 bases, and 12 bases separated the two germline ends. The CDR3 runs to 13 residues. The germline gives CDR1 SGHRS, CDR2 YFSETQ. The CDR3 bases are TGCGCCAGCAGCGTACCCGGGACATACGAGCAGTACTTC. Protein: CASSVPGTYEQYF.

The V call is TRBV7-8, the J call TRBJ1-1; D gene unclear. Trimming removed 6 bases at V and 1 base at J, with 12 bases between. The length of the CDR3 is 14 residues. Germline loops: CDR1 SGHVS, CDR2 FQNEAQ. CDR3 DNA: TGTGCCAGCAGTTTCAGTGCGGGGAACACTGAAGCTTTCTTT. Translated, it gives CASSFSAGNTEAFF.

This chain links TRBV2 with TRBJ2-1, with 11 bases aligning to TRBD2. V was pared by 5 bases and J by 9 bases, with 9 bases of the junction left unmatched. CDR3 length: 15 amino acids. Germline CDR1 and CDR2: SNHLY and FYNNEI. The CDR3 coding sequence is TGTGCCAGCAGTTCGACTAGCGGGGCGACAGGTGAGCAGTTCTTC. This gives the protein CASSSTSGATGEQFF.

This chain joins TRBV5-1 and TRBJ1-6; 10 bases agree with TRBD1. In germline, CDR1 is SGHRS, CDR2 YFSETQ. The CDR3 has 17 residues. The V segment lost 4 bases and the J segment 0 bases; nucleotides outside the gene matches: 4. CDR3 nucleotides: TGCGCCAGCAGCCGGACAGGGGGGAGCTCCTATAATTCACCCCTCCACTTT. Its translation is CASSRTGGSSYNSPLHF.

CDR3 bases: TGTGCCAGTAGTATAGCGATCATCAGGACCGGGGAGCTGTTTTTT. Its translation: CASSIAIIRTGELFF. The V and J genes are TRBV19 and TRBJ2-2; D not resolved. From germline, CDR1 is LNHDA and CDR2 SQIVND (reference sequence). Trimming took 1 base from V and 5 from J, leaving 11 bases between them. This CDR3 has 15 amino acids.

This clone was detected a few times. The V call is TRBV4-1, the J call TRBJ1-2, with 8 bases matching TRBD1. The trim removed 5 bases at V and 4 bases at J, leaving 6 bases unmatched. CDR3 length equals 14 residues. Germline-derived CDR1 and CDR2 are MGHRA and YSYEKL. The CDR3 protein is CASSLPGTGYGYTF. CDR3 DNA: TGCGCCAGCAGCTTACCCGGGACAGGCTATGGCTACACCTTC.

In this sample, this clone turned up once. V is TRBV11-3 and J is TRBJ2-7; TRBD2 agrees at 14 bases. This CDR3 has 16 residues. Germline V gene data show CDR1 as SGHNT and CDR2 as YENEEA. V shed 4 bases and J 3 bases; nucleotides not matched to a gene: 5. The CDR3 is CASSWGTSGSIYEQYF. CDR3 coding DNA: TGTGCCAGCAGCTGGGGGACTAGCGGGAGTATCTACGAGCAGTACTTC.

This chain uses TRBV28 with TRBJ1-5; D is undetermined. The CDR3 has 11 amino acids. V was pared by 8 bases and J by 4 bases, with 6 bases between. CDR1 is MDHEN and CDR2 is SYDVKM in the germline V gene. The CDR3 sequence is CASASNQPQHF. Here the CDR3 DNA reads TGTGCCAGCGCGAGTAATCAGCCCCAGCATTTT. Using reference TRBV28 and TRBJ1-5 for the parts outside the CDR3, the full variable domain is DVKVTQSSRYLVKRTGEKVFLECVQDMDHENMFWYRQDPGLGLRLIYFSYDVKMKEKGDIPEGYSVSREKKERFSLILESASTNQTSMYLCASASNQPQHFGDGTRLSIL.

This rearrangement joins TRBV12-3 or TRBV12-4 to TRBJ2-5; D might be TRBD2 (6 bases). The CDR3 is 12 amino acids. The V end lost 8 bases, the J end lost 5 bases, and 12 bases lay between the germline ends. DNA of the CDR3: TGTGCCAGCCAGGAGGGTTTGGAGACCCAGTACTTC. It encodes CASQEGLETQYF.